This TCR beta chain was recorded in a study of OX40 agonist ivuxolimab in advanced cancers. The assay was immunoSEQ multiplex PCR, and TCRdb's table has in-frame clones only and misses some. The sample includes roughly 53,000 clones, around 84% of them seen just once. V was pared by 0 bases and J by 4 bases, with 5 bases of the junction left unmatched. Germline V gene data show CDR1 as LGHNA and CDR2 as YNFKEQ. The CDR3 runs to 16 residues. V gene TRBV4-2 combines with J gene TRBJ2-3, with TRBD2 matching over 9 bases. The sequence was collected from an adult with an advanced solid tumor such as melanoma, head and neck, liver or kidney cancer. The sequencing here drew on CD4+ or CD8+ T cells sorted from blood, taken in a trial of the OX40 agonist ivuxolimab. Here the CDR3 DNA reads TGTGCCAGCAGCCAAGATGGGGTAGCGGGAGCAGATACGCAGTATTTT. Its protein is CASSQDGVAGADTQYF.